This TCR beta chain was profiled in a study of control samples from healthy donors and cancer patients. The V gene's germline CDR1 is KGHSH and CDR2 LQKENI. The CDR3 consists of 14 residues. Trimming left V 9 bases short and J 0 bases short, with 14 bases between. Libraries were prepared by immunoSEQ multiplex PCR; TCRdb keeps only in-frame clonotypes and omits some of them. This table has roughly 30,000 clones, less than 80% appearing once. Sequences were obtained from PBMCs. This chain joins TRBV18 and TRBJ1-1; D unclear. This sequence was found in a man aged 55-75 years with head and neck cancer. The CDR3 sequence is CASSGQEMNTEAFF. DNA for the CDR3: TGTGCCAGTTCAGGCCAGGAGATGAACACTGAAGCTTTCTTT.